The TCR beta chain under discussion was sequenced for a study of beta chain features in type 1 diabetes listed by TCRdb under 2018. Looking at the study overall: No differences in mean age, gender distribution, total cell number or subset yield were found between patients and healthy donors. A total of 85 million to 140 million sorted cells were examined across all samples, and the number of cells per subset was strongly correlated with RNA yield. In the study, TCRB repertoires of sorted circulating CD4+ T cell subsets from recently diagnosed type 1 diabetes patients were compared with those of matched healthy donors. Regulatory and stem cell-like memory subsets were isolated from only 8 patients and roughly 8 healthy donors, whereas naive and central memory subsets came from all 28 donors. General findings and caveats noted by the study authors: Because cDNA rather than genomic DNA was sequenced, highly expressing activated cells could have been over-represented, although no difference in activation and CD3 levels was found between groups. Only small numbers of individuals were included in the HLA sub-analyses, which left unresolved whether HLA type had any influence on TCRB rearrangement. The naive, central memory and regulatory TCRB repertoires appeared to resemble one another more closely among patients than among healthy donors. A moderate but significant shortening of TCRB CDR3 length was observed in type 1 diabetes patients in all four CD4+ subsets. Shorter templates might be favored by PCR, yet because patient and control samples were amplified and corrected together, any such skew would affect both groups equally. Fewer insertions and more nucleotide deletions at VDJ recombination sites were observed in patients with type 1 diabetes, implying thymic rearrangement abnormalities.

The High Capacity cDNA Reverse Transcription Kit was used to reverse transcribe all of the isolated RNA, meaning that expressed TCRB transcripts were what got sequenced. Deep immunoSEQ sequencing was applied to naive, central memory and regulatory T cell samples, giving an average of approximately 3.8 million total reads per sample. Sorted cells were lysed in RLT buffer and RNA was extracted with DNase-treated RNeasy Micro or Mini kits, depending on cell number. Each cell subset was processed separately to prevent cross-contamination, with patient and healthy donor samples processed together. Using the immunoSEQ multiplex PCR, TCRB sequences were amplified from cDNA into 87-bp fragments spanning the CDR3 region. Sequencing of the amplicons was done on the Illumina HiSeq platform. The authors processed their data as follows. PCR bias was computationally corrected using synthetic template baselines, reads within Hamming distance 2 were collapsed, and singletons that could not be merged were discarded. By aligning reads against IMGT, V, D and J genes, CDR3 length, and insertions or deletions at six rearrangement sites were assigned. Within each subset, clonotype counts were normalized to sorted cell number, after which true diversity and Gini coefficients were computed with the tcR R package. The overlap coefficient, calculated on TCRB nucleotide sequences, was used to measure repertoire sharing. TCRdb re-hosts the immuneACCESS table, in-frame sequences only. Its copies lack some clones; in the studies checked, an unresolved V gene accounts for under half of them, and the cause for the rest is not known. That table furnishes V, J and clone size, whereas the DNA furnished D and trimming. The sample yields 310,000 or so clones; less than 10% were counted once. The ten largest clones take up less than 0.45% of the sample.

From each donor, a single peripheral blood sample of about 116 mL on average was drawn into heparinised tubes. Naive, central memory, regulatory and stem cell-like memory CD4+ T cells were sorted on a BD FACSAria II using a panel including CD45RO, CCR7, CD25, CD127, CD95 and CD27. Purity was above 95% for every sorted population. PBMCs were isolated immediately by Lymphoprep density gradient centrifugation and stained directly without culture. Samples were stained and sorted in pairs, with one healthy donor and one patient per experiment, so that batch effects were minimized. Note on this clone: Its antigen target is currently unknown. Per-base quality was not reported, and no clone a single base away is much larger than it.

Sequenced sample: central memory CD4+ T cells from blood. The receptor's source is a woman younger than 30 in good health.

The nucleotides read TGCGCCAGCAGCTTGGCATTGAGCGGGAGCGGCGACGAGCAGTACTTC. The translation is CASSLALSGSGDEQYF. The chain joins TRBV5-1 to TRBJ2-7; TRBD2 matches 8 bases in the middle. The CDR3 spans 16 residues, from the cysteine through the phenylalanine. Kept here is only the CDR3 DNA, which spans 48 bases and is read in frame from base 1. In the germline V gene, CDR1 corresponds to SGHRS and CDR2 to YFSETQ. At the junction V is shortened by 0 bases and J by 5 bases; bases outside the gene matches: 10.